This passage covers 31 T cell receptor beta chains from one sample sequenced in a study of blood T cells in healthy people across ages. It was with a sample-barcoded 5' primer and a J-beta primer mix that a second PCR of roughly 6 to 12 cycles was run. MiXCR was run by TCRdb on the 5' RACE reads, yielding one entry per CDR3 protein. The sample lists some 700,000 distinct CDR3 sequences, approximately 39% seen once, with around a fifth in the top ten. Sequencing was done on a sample of blood. Source of these receptors: a woman aged 55-75 years in good health.

Regarding this clonotype: A much bigger clone sits one base away, suggesting this may be a read error. The chain couples TRBV29-1 to TRBJ2-5, with 10 bases matching TRBD1. The J call may be in error: the DNA end matches TRBJ2-7 better. Germline CDR1 SQVTM, CDR2 ANQGSEA. The CDR3 totals 14 residues. The CDR3 DNA reads as TGCAGCGCTGAAGGGACAGGGGAATCCTACGAGCAGTACTTC. Residues: CSAEGTGESYEQYF.

This chain links TRBV6-5 with TRBJ2-3; 12 bases are shared with TRBD1. The V and J ends lost 4 bases and 4 bases, in that order; junction bases with no gene match: 3. This CDR3 comprises 15 residues. Germline values: CDR1 MNHEY, CDR2 SVGAGI. As DNA, the CDR3 is TGTGCCAGCAGTTGGGACAGGGGGCGACCAGATACGCAGTATTTT. Translating it yields CASSWDRGRPDTQYF.

This chain connects TRBV2 to TRBJ1-3; no reliable D call. The germline CDR1 and CDR2 sequences are SNHLY and FYNNEI. The CDR3 is 16 residues long. Trimming shortened V by 2 bases and J by 0 bases, and 11 bases separated the two germline ends. CDR3 sequence reads: CASSEIPTSSGNTIYF. The CDR3 DNA reads TGTGCCAGCAGTGAAATTCCGACGAGCTCTGGAAACACCATATATTTT.

This clonotype showed up just a few times. The rearrangement uses TRBV20-1 and TRBJ2-1, with 10 bases aligning to TRBD2. The CDR3 totals 16 residues. V lost 0 bases, J lost 8 bases, and 10 bases stayed unmatched. The germline V gene has CDR1 DFQATT and CDR2 SNEGSKA (reference sequence). CDR3: CSARDLLLAGADEQFF. CDR3 bases: TGCAGTGCTAGAGATCTTTTGCTAGCGGGAGCTGATGAGCAGTTCTTC.

This rearrangement joins TRBV20-1 to TRBJ2-7; either TRBD1 or TRBD2 may fit D (5 bases each). The germline V gene has CDR1 DFQATT and CDR2 SNEGSKA (reference sequence). V dropped 3 bases and J dropped 3 bases, with 9 bases sitting between them. The CDR3 extends over 12 amino acids. CDR3 sequence reads: CSARGPFYEQYF. CDR3 in DNA: TGCAGTGCTAGGGGACCGTTCTACGAGCAGTACTTC.

The chain combines TRBV6-5 with TRBJ2-3, with 11 bases identical to TRBD2. The CDR3 totals 16 residues. The germline V gene encodes CDR1 MNHEY and CDR2 SVGAGI. V shed 4 bases and J 4 bases; nucleotides not matched to a gene: 7. This CDR3 reads CASSSLAGGHPDTQYF. The CDR3 bases are TGTGCCAGCAGTTCCTTAGCGGGGGGGCACCCAGATACGCAGTATTTT.

V usage is TRBV5-1 and J usage is TRBJ2-1; D may be TRBD1 (6 bases). Germline CDR1 SGHRS, CDR2 YFSETQ. The CDR3 runs to 14 residues. The V end was cut by 4 bases, the J end by 3 bases, with 11 bases between. The CDR3 bases are TGCGCCAGCAGCCAGGGACAAAACTACAATGAGCAGTTCTTC. This encodes CASSQGQNYNEQFF.

The chain links TRBV5-6 to TRBJ2-4, with D perhaps matching TRBD2 (5 bases). Trimming stripped 2 bases from V and 13 bases from J, with 10 bases between. The CDR3 sequence is 11 residues long. Looked up from germline, CDR1 is SGHDT and CDR2 is YYEEEE. In DNA form, the CDR3 reads TGTGCCAGCAGCTTCCATGGGGAGCAGTACTTC. The encoded protein is CASSFHGEQYF.

Concerning this clonotype: At one end the junction does not follow the germline gene, possibly because of a read error. This chain joins TRBV6-5 and TRBJ1-5; weak D call: TRBD1 (5 bases). Germline V gene lookup returns CDR1 MNHEY and CDR2 SVGAGI. The CDR3 consists of 20 residues. CDR3 loop: CASSLRDGQNRYFSDQPQHF. In DNA, the CDR3 is TGTGCCAGCAGTTTAAGGGACGGCCAGAATAGGTATTTTAGCGATCAGCCCCAGCATTTT.

The chain has TRBV27 and TRBJ2-7, with D perhaps TRBD2 (5 bases). V was shortened by 0 bases and J by 0 bases, with 9 bases between the two germline ends. Looked up from germline, CDR1 is MNHEY and CDR2 is SMNVEV (reference sequence). This CDR3 has 15 residues. The CDR3: CASSLSAVSSYEQYF. The CDR3 DNA sequence: TGTGCCAGCAGTTTATCAGCGGTGAGCTCCTACGAGCAGTACTTC.

The chain employs TRBV20-1 and TRBJ2-2, with 11 positions matching TRBD2. CDR3 length equals 15 residues. V dropped 5 bases and J dropped 7; count of bases not matched to a gene: 9. Looked up from germline, CDR1 is DFQATT and CDR2 is SNEGSKA (reference sequence). The CDR3: CSAPSSGGFVGELFF. CDR3 sequence (DNA): TGCAGTGCTCCCTCTAGCGGGGGGTTCGTCGGGGAGCTGTTTTTT.

The rearrangement uses TRBV29-1 and TRBJ2-1; 8 bases fit TRBD2. CDR1 SQVTM and CDR2 ANQGSEA come from the germline V gene. The CDR3 has 16 residues. V was pared by 7 bases and J by 8 bases, with 19 bases of the junction left unmatched. The CDR3 coding sequence is TGCAGCGCCGTGCGGGATACCGGGACTAGGGCCGATGAGCAGTTCTTC. The encoded protein is CSAVRDTGTRADEQFF.

There are a few counts of this clonotype. The rearrangement uses TRBV7-2 and TRBJ2-1, with D unresolved. V was shortened by 5 bases and J by 6 bases, with 5 bases between the two germline ends. This CDR3 contains 11 residues. Germline values: CDR1 SGHTA, CDR2 FQGNSA. CDR3 bases: TGTGCCAGCAGCCAGCTCAATGAGCAGTTCTTC. This codes for CASSQLNEQFF.

The CDR3 sequence: CASSYSTGHSYEQYF. CDR3 bases: TGTGCCAGCAGTTACTCGACAGGGCACTCCTACGAGCAGTACTTC. The rearrangement uses TRBV6-5 and TRBJ2-7; TRBD1 aligns across 7 bases. The CDR3 extends over 15 amino acids. In germline, CDR1 is MNHEY, CDR2 SVGAGI. After removal of 0 bases from V and 0 bases from J, the junction contained 2 bases not matched to a gene.

This chain uses TRBV20-1 with TRBJ2-3; the match to TRBD2 covers 9 bases. The V segment lost 5 bases and the J segment 3 bases; nucleotides outside the gene matches: 9. Germline V gene sequence: CDR1 DFQATT, CDR2 SNEGSKA (reference sequence). This CDR3 is 15 amino acids long. CDR3 bases: TGCAGTGCTGTAGCGGCCCTAGCGGGAACAGATACGCAGTATTTT. It translates to CSAVAALAGTDTQYF.

This clonotype was counted between two and nine times. The chain employs TRBV4-3 and TRBJ2-1; D gene ambiguous. Between the trimmed V and J ends, which lost 2 bases and 5 bases, there was a span of 16 bases. This CDR3 has 16 residues. The germline V gene has CDR1 LGHNA and CDR2 YSLEER. DNA of the CDR3: TGCGCCAGCAGCCAAACCGGCCCAGGTCACCACAATGAGCAGTTCTTC. As protein: CASSQTGPGHHNEQFF.

With respect to this clonotype: This may be a read error: a much more frequent sequence differs by one nucleotide. This rearrangement joins TRBV2 to TRBJ2-4; TRBD1 agrees at 10 bases. Germline trimming cut 8 bases from V and 0 bases from J; bases unmatched to any gene: 10. In germline, CDR1 is SNHLY, CDR2 FYNNEI. The CDR3 is 17 residues long. The CDR3 region is CASRDRGKMGAKNIQYF. CDR3 nucleotide sequence: TGTGCCAGCCGGGACAGGGGAAAGATGGGAGCCAAAAACATTCAGTACTTC.

This clonotype showed up just once. The chain recombines TRBV28 with TRBJ1-1, with TRBD1 identical over 7 bases. The CDR3 loop spans 15 amino acids. The V segment lost 6 bases and the J segment 5 bases; nucleotides outside the gene matches: 12. The germline CDR1 and CDR2 sequences are MDHEN and SYDVKM. The CDR3 here is CASRPPGQSRTEAFF. DNA for the CDR3: TGTGCCAGCAGGCCCCCGGGACAGAGCCGAACTGAAGCTTTCTTT.

This clonotype came up a few times. The V and J genes are TRBV3-1 and TRBJ2-7; D is ambiguous. This CDR3 region has 15 residues. V gave up 0 bases and J gave up 0 bases, with 9 bases separating them. CDR1 is LGHDT and CDR2 is YNNKEL in the germline V gene (reference sequence). CDR3 DNA: TGTGCCAGCAGCCAAGAGCTGTACAGCTCCTACGAGCAGTACTTC. This translates into CASSQELYSSYEQYF.

The CDR3 is CASSYGRGLPYEQYF. The CDR3 coding sequence is TGTGCCAGCAGTTACGGTAGGGGGCTTCCCTACGAGCAGTACTTC. The V gene is TRBV6-2 or TRBV6-3, the J gene TRBJ2-7; 7 bases fit TRBD1. Per the germline V gene, CDR1 is MNHEY and CDR2 is SVGEGT. The CDR3 is 15 residues long. J lost 2 bases, V lost 2 bases, and 6 bases had no gene match.

Regarding this clonotype: The junction shows a germline mismatch at one end, possibly a read error. This chain joins TRBV9 and TRBJ2-3; 7 bases map to TRBD2. CDR1 and CDR2 (germline): SGDLS, YYNGEE. This CDR3 is 17 amino acids long. The CDR3 loop reads CASSEPLTSASTDPQYF. CDR3 in DNA: TGTGCCAGCAGCGAACCCCTAACTAGCGCGAGCACAGATCCGCAGTATTTT.

The J gene is TRBJ2-1, the V gene TRBV7-3; 8 positions match TRBD2. The trim removed 5 bases at V and 0 bases at J, leaving 12 bases unmatched. Germline CDR1 and CDR2: SGHTA and FQGTGA. The CDR3 consists of 18 residues. The CDR3 is CASSLHPGGVGSYNEQFF. The CDR3 nucleotides read TGTGCCAGCAGCCTCCACCCGGGAGGGGTGGGCTCCTACAATGAGCAGTTCTTC. Full variable domain (remainder filled in from reference TRBV7-3 and TRBJ2-1): GAGVSQTPSNKVTEKGKYVELRCDPISGHTALYWYRQSLGQGPEFLIYFQGTGAADDSGLPNDRFFAVRPEGSVSTLKIQRTERGDSAVYLCASSLHPGGVGSYNEQFFGPGTRLTVL.

The CDR3 nucleotides read TGTGCCAGCAGCTTGGAAGCGTATCAGCCCCAGCATTTT. Amino acids: CASSLEAYQPQHF. This rearrangement joins TRBV5-5 to TRBJ1-5, with D unclear. CDR1 is SGHKS and CDR2 is YYEKEE in the germline V gene (reference sequence). V lost 0 bases, J lost 5 bases, and 6 bases lay in between. CDR3 length equals 13 residues.

Many counts were recorded for this clonotype. This chain uses TRBV6-2 or TRBV6-3 with TRBJ1-6; TRBD1 matches at 8 bases. Trimming took 7 bases from V and 9 from J; bases not matched to a gene: 8. The germline V gene has CDR1 MNHEY and CDR2 SVGEGT. This CDR3 spans 14 amino acids. The CDR3 loop reads CASIRQGTASPLHF. The DNA for the CDR3 is TGTGCCAGCATCAGACAGGGGACGGCTTCACCCCTCCACTTT.

This clonotype was detected a few times. This chain connects TRBV6-1 to TRBJ2-3; D is undetermined. V lost 3 bases and J 1 base, leaving 11 bases between the germline ends. Per the germline V gene, CDR1 is MNHNS and CDR2 is SASEGT. The CDR3 is 15 amino acids. Here the CDR3 reads CASSDYLTGTDTQYF. The CDR3 coding sequence is TGTGCCAGCAGTGACTACCTGACTGGCACAGATACGCAGTATTTT.

This clonotype turned up a few times. The chain joins TRBV20-1 to TRBJ1-2; D is unresolved. Trimming took 3 bases from V and 8 from J, leaving 13 bases between them. Germline V gene lookup returns CDR1 DFQATT and CDR2 SNEGSKA (reference sequence). The CDR3 has 12 residues. This CDR3 is CSARTLPTGYTF. The CDR3 nucleotides read TGCAGTGCTAGGACACTCCCCACCGGCTACACCTTC.

The genes are TRBV7-2 and TRBJ2-7, with D perhaps TRBD2 (6 bases). Germline CDR1 reads SGHTA; CDR2 reads FQGNSA. The CDR3 spans 19 residues. The V and J ends lost 5 bases and 5 bases respectively, with 31 bases between them. CDR3 sequence: CASSRSRLQGIAAGHEQYF. The DNA of the CDR3 is TGTGCCAGCAGCCGGTCCAGGCTCCAGGGCATAGCGGCGGGCCACGAGCAGTACTTC.

The rearrangement joins TRBV6-1 to TRBJ1-1; 7 bases map to TRBD1. Germline V gene lookup returns CDR1 MNHNS and CDR2 SASEGT. V trimming: 4 bases; J trimming: 5 bases; junction bases outside the gene matches: 7. This CDR3 spans 14 amino acids. The CDR3 sequence is CASSVTGTETEAFF. CDR3 in DNA: TGTGCCAGCAGTGTCACTGGGACAGAGACTGAAGCTTTCTTT.

For this clonotype: One junction end does not reproduce the germline sequence, and a read error may be involved. The chain recombines TRBV28 with TRBJ1-5, with TRBD1 matching over 7 bases. The CDR3 runs 13 residues. Germline CDR1 and CDR2: MDHEN and SYDVKM. The CDR3 DNA is TGTGCCAGCAGCGGAGGGGGCGGCCAGCTCCAGCATTTT. Encoded protein: CASSGGGGQLQHF.

The chain combines TRBV29-1 with TRBJ2-6, with D tentatively TRBD1 (6 bases). Germline assignment: CDR1 SQVTM and CDR2 ANQGSEA. Trimming removed 3 bases from V and 4 bases from J, with 10 bases in between. This CDR3 is 14 amino acids long. The CDR3 loop reads CSVDGQPGANVLTF. DNA of the CDR3: TGCAGCGTTGATGGACAGCCAGGGGCCAACGTCCTGACTTTC.

The chain employs TRBV20-1 and TRBJ1-3; 9 positions match TRBD1. Trimming cost V 5 bases and J 0 bases; bases outside gene matches: 11. This CDR3 is built from 17 residues. Per the germline V gene, CDR1 is DFQATT and CDR2 is SNEGSKA (reference sequence). The CDR3 loop reads CSAPPGTGYFSGNTIYF. The CDR3 nucleotides read TGCAGTGCTCCTCCCGGGACAGGGTATTTCTCTGGAAACACCATATATTTT.